One sample yielded the 7 T cell receptor beta chains listed below, sequenced in a study of human T cells and chemical hapten exposure. As for time point: patch test 3, about 24 weeks after DPC sensitization. Treatment defined: therapeutic diphenylcyclopropenone sensitization with weekly scalp DPC. TCRdb re-called the RACE reads with MiXCR, one entry per CDR3 protein. The sample has about 64,000 distinct CDR3 sequences; 11% are singletons. Sequences were derived from whole blood, sampled in connection with sensitization to the hapten diphenylcyclopropenone (DPC). These receptors were collected from a woman between 25 and 40 years old with alopecia areata. Some clones in this sample may be carry-over from other donors' samples.

The V gene is TRBV5-8, the J gene TRBJ2-2, with 10 bases matching TRBD2. Trimming cost V 0 bases and J 5 bases; bases outside gene matches: 7. Germline assignment: CDR1 SGHTS and CDR2 YDEGEE. The CDR3 spans 17 residues. CDR3 bases: TGTGCCAGCAGCTTGGCCAAAACTAGCGGGACGACCGGGGAGCTGTTTTTT. Translated: CASSLAKTSGTTGELFF. Variable domain in full (rest from reference TRBV5-8 and TRBJ2-2): EAGVTQSPTHLIKTRGQQATLRCSPISGHTSVYWYQQALGLGLQFLLWYDEGEERNRGNFPPRFSGRQFPNYSSELNVNALELEDSALYLCASSLAKTSGTTGELFFGEGSRLTVL.

The chain links TRBV24-1 to TRBJ2-5, with 9 bases matching TRBD1. Germline V gene data show CDR1 as KGHDR and CDR2 as SFDVKD. Germline trimming cut 3 bases from V and 4 bases from J; bases unmatched to any gene: 8. CDR3 length: 16 amino acids. CDR3 sequence (DNA): TGTGCCACCAGTGATCCCGGGACAGGGTCTAGAGAGACCCAGTACTTC. The encoded protein is CATSDPGTGSRETQYF.

This clonotype was recorded many times. The V call is TRBV20-1, the J call TRBJ2-3, with D unresolved. Germline CDR1 DFQATT, CDR2 SNEGSKA (reference sequence). The CDR3 loop spans 15 amino acids. The ends were cut back, 0 bases at V and 2 bases at J, with 12 bases in the middle. This CDR3 reads CSARDPLGFTDTQYF. The CDR3 DNA follows: TGCAGTGCTAGAGATCCGCTTGGGTTCACAGATACGCAGTATTTT.

The chain uses TRBV13 and TRBJ2-4; a weak D match, TRBD2 (6 bases). V lost 8 bases and J 4 bases, leaving 15 bases between the germline ends. The CDR3 has 14 residues. Germline loops: CDR1 PRHDT, CDR2 FYEKMQ (reference sequence). CDR3 sequence (DNA): TGTGCCAGCGGGTCCGGGGGACGAAAAAACATTCAGTACTTC. This gives the protein CASGSGGRKNIQYF.

This sequence joins TRBV12-3 or TRBV12-4 and TRBJ2-2; 10 nucleotides line up with TRBD2. The CDR3 has 14 amino acids. Unmatched junction bases numbered 8, after V lost 11 bases and J lost 5 bases. CDR3 nucleotide sequence: TGTGCCGACCGTCCTAGCGGGAGTACCGGGGAGCTGTTTTTT. Encoded protein: CADRPSGSTGELFF.

V is TRBV10-2 and J is TRBJ2-7, with D maybe TRBD1 (5 bases). Trimming left V 7 bases short and J 0 bases short, with 13 bases between. Germline V gene lookup returns CDR1 WSHSY and CDR2 SAAADI. This CDR3 is built from 14 residues. The CDR3 DNA sequence: TGCGCCAGCATTGGGGCCAGGAGCTCCTACGAGCAGTACTTC. Protein sequence: CASIGARSSYEQYF.

This clonotype was counted at least ten times. This chain links TRBV6-2 or TRBV6-3 with TRBJ1-2; tentatively, D is TRBD1 (5 bases). Germline CDR1 and CDR2: MNHEY and SVGEGT. Trimming left V 0 bases short and J 2 bases short, with 16 bases between. The CDR3 spans 17 residues. CDR3 DNA sequence: TGTGCCAGCAGTTACTCGCGGACAATAGAAGGAAACTATGGCTACACCTTC. The encoded protein is CASSYSRTIEGNYGYTF.